Listed below are T cell receptor beta chains from one sample, sequenced in a study of blood T cell repertoires in COVID-19. Sequencing was performed with immunoSEQ multiplex PCR; in TCRdb, only in-frame clones are kept and a portion is missing. The profile shows more than 95,000 clones, approximately 85% of them singletons. The sequenced material came from peripheral blood. The receptor source for this set is a human donor in a cohort sampled during active COVID-19. Each CDR3 is given with its conserved first and last residue. The order of the fields is D gene, V gene, clone size, J gene, CDR3 DNA, CDR3 protein. The D gene is left open where the match is weak. Rows may omit the clone size; those that give it use once, few, many or a size class.

D: TRBD1
V: TRBV30
size: once
J: TRBJ2-7
DNA: TGTGCCTGGAGCGGGACAGGGTGGAGCTACGAGCAGTACTTC
CDR3: CAWSGTGWSYEQYF

D: .
V: TRBV9
size: .
J: TRBJ1-1
DNA: TGTGCCAGCACCAGGACATTCCTGAACACTGAAGCTTTCTTT
CDR3: CASTRTFLNTEAFF

D: .
V: TRBV12-5
size: medium-sized
J: TRBJ2-2
DNA: TGTGCTAGTGGTGCCGCCCCAGGGGCCTGGTCTAACACCGGGGAGCTGTTTTTT
CDR3: CASGAAPGAWSNTGELFF

D: TRBD2
V: TRBV5-1
size: once
J: TRBJ2-1
DNA: TGCGCCAGCAGCTTGGATACCGGGACTATTGGTTTTGAGCAGTTCTTC
CDR3: CASSLDTGTIGFEQFF

D: .
V: TRBV2
size: .
J: TRBJ2-7
DNA: TGTGCCAGCGGGGGTACAGGGTTAGGGTCCTACGAGCAGTACTTC
CDR3: CASGGTGLGSYEQYF

D: .
V: TRBV28
size: .
J: TRBJ2-7
DNA: TGTGCCAGCAGTATATCCCCCAGGGGCCACGAGCAGTACTTC
CDR3: CASSISPRGHEQYF

D: .
V: TRBV11-3
size: .
J: TRBJ2-3
DNA: TGTGCCAGCAGCTCCGCTAGGGATACGCAGTATTTT
CDR3: CASSSARDTQYF

D: TRBD1
V: TRBV10-3
size: .
J: TRBJ1-5
DNA: TGTGCCATCAGTGAGCGACCCGGGACAGGGGCAGGGGCCCAGCATTTT
CDR3: CAISERPGTGAGAQHF

D: .
V: TRBV4-1
size: once
J: TRBJ1-6
DNA: TGCGCCAGCAGCCAAGCTCCAGCGAGCTCCTATAATTCACCCCTCCACTTT
CDR3: CASSQAPASSYNSPLHF

D: .
V: TRBV15
size: .
J: TRBJ1-3
DNA: TGTGCCACCAGCAGGGACAGCTCTGGAAACACCATATATTTT
CDR3: CATSRDSSGNTIYF

D: .
V: TRBV6-2/TRBV6-3
size: .
J: TRBJ2-1
DNA: TGTGCCAGCAGTGCCCTTTCGCCCTTACTAGGGAATGAGCAGTTCTTC
CDR3: CASSALSPLLGNEQFF

D: TRBD1
V: TRBV3-1/TRBV3-2
size: .
J: TRBJ2-7
DNA: TGTGCCAGCAGCGGAGGACCGGGACAGGGGTCGTTAGGCTCCTACGAGCAGTACTTC
CDR3: CASSGGPGQGSLGSYEQYF

D: .
V: TRBV7-9
size: .
J: TRBJ1-1
DNA: TGTGCCAGCAGCTTAGTCAGACCACAGACCATGAACACTGAAGCTTTCTTT
CDR3: CASSLVRPQTMNTEAFF

D: TRBD1
V: TRBV19
size: .
J: TRBJ2-7
DNA: TGTGCCAGTAGTATGTGGGGACAGGGGGCTGACGAGCAGTACTTC
CDR3: CASSMWGQGADEQYF

D: TRBD2
V: TRBV5-1
size: .
J: TRBJ2-3
DNA: TGCGCCAGCAGCTCGAACTTGAATGGACTAGCGGGACGCACAGATACGCAGTATTTT
CDR3: CASSSNLNGLAGRTDTQYF

D: .
V: TRBV25-1
size: .
J: TRBJ1-3
DNA: TGTGCCAGCAGTGATTTTGGGGGGTCTGGAAACACCATATATTTT
CDR3: CASSDFGGSGNTIYF

D: .
V: TRBV5-1
size: .
J: TRBJ2-6
DNA: TGCGCCAGCAGCTTGGAGGGGTCTACTGCCTACTCTGGGGCCAACGTCCTGACTTTC
CDR3: CASSLEGSTAYSGANVLTF

D: .
V: TRBV24-1
size: .
J: TRBJ2-1
DNA: TGTGCCACCAGTGATGGAGCCCCGGGGAATGAGCAGTTCTTC
CDR3: CATSDGAPGNEQFF

D: .
V: TRBV7-6
size: once
J: TRBJ2-7
DNA: TGTGCCAGCAGCTTAGGGGCCCCCATAAAATACGAGCAGTACTTC
CDR3: CASSLGAPIKYEQYF

D: TRBD2
V: TRBV13
size: .
J: TRBJ2-7
DNA: TGTGCCAGCAGCCTAAGTGCTAGCGGAAGTCCCTTCTCCTACGAGCAGTACTTC
CDR3: CASSLSASGSPFSYEQYF

D: TRBD1
V: TRBV28
size: .
J: TRBJ1-1
DNA: TGTGCCAGCATCTCGGACAGGGGGTACACTGAAGCTTTCTTT
CDR3: CASISDRGYTEAFF

D: TRBD1
V: TRBV7-8
size: .
J: TRBJ2-5
DNA: TGTGCCAGCAGCAGAACCGGGACAGCCATCCAAGAGACCCAGTACTTC
CDR3: CASSRTGTAIQETQYF

D: TRBD2
V: TRBV18
size: .
J: TRBJ2-7
DNA: TGTGCCAGCTCACCACCTACTAGCGGGAGTTATTTCACTGGCGAGCAGTACTTC
CDR3: CASSPPTSGSYFTGEQYF

D: .
V: TRBV5-1
size: .
J: TRBJ2-1
DNA: TGCGCCAGCAGCCTGGTGATTACACGGGTAAATGAGCAGTTCTTC
CDR3: CASSLVITRVNEQFF

D: .
V: TRBV9
size: .
J: TRBJ2-1
DNA: TGTGCCAGCAGCGTAGGGACCGTCAGGGGGGACAATGAGCAGTTCTTC
CDR3: CASSVGTVRGDNEQFF